These T cell receptor beta chains were read from a single sample in a study of blood T cell repertoires in COVID-19. This table comes from immunoSEQ multiplex PCR, and its TCRdb copy is limited to in-frame clones, with some not included. The sample lists over 75,000 clones, 65% to 80% seen once, with approximately 10% in the top ten. Sequencing used peripheral blood. The receptors originated from a man aged 65 to 85 with acute or convalescent COVID-19. CDR3s include the opening cysteine and the closing phenylalanine or tryptophan. Each record gives: D gene, clone size, J gene, V gene, CDR3 protein, CDR3 DNA. A D gene is named only where the DNA matches it firmly. The size of a clone is reported for some rows only, either as once, few or many, or as a class for expanded clones.

>TRBD1|.|TRBJ1-3|TRBV11-2
CASSIQGAGNTIYF
TGTGCCAGCAGTATACAGGGGGCTGGAAACACCATATATTTT
>.|.|TRBJ2-5|TRBV7-3
CASSLGPGSEETQYF
TGTGCCAGCAGCCTCGGTCCGGGGAGTGAAGAGACCCAGTACTTC
>TRBD2|.|TRBJ2-5|TRBV6-6
CASSYWASGEGETQYF
TGTGCCAGCAGTTATTGGGCTAGCGGGGAGGGGGAGACCCAGTACTTC
>.|few|TRBJ1-6|TRBV7-6
CASSLAAGRVSPLHF
TGTGCCAGCAGCTTAGCGGCAGGGAGGGTATCACCCCTCCACTTT
>TRBD2|.|TRBJ2-3|TRBV2
CASSLRGGEYTQYF
TGTGCCAGCAGTCTCCGGGGGGGGGAATATACGCAGTATTTT
>TRBD1|.|TRBJ1-1|TRBV5-6
CASNPRDRNTEAFF
TGTGCCAGCAACCCGCGGGACAGGAACACTGAAGCTTTCTTT
>.|.|TRBJ1-4|TRBV2
CASLTDTNEKLFF
TGTGCCAGCTTGACAGACACTAATGAAAAACTGTTTTTT
>TRBD2|few|TRBJ2-1|TRBV19
CASSPRTSGGTYNEQFF
TGTGCCAGTAGTCCCAGAACTAGCGGGGGGACCTACAATGAGCAGTTCTTC
>.|.|TRBJ1-1|TRBV11-2
CASSLAYDSLNTEAFF
TGTGCCAGCAGCTTAGCTTACGACAGCCTAAACACTGAAGCTTTCTTT
>TRBD2|.|TRBJ2-5|TRBV7-9
CASIGTNQETQYF
TGTGCCAGCATAGGGACTAACCAAGAGACCCAGTACTTC
>TRBD1|.|TRBJ1-1|TRBV5-5
CASSLRQGVKGTEAFF
TGTGCCAGCAGTTTACGACAGGGGGTTAAGGGTACTGAAGCTTTCTTT
>TRBD2|.|TRBJ2-3|TRBV9
CASSATSGGFGTDTQYF
TGTGCCAGCAGCGCAACTAGCGGGGGGTTTGGCACAGATACGCAGTATTTT
>TRBD2|.|TRBJ2-3|TRBV7-3
CASSPLAGGTDTQYF
TGTGCCAGCAGCCCTTTAGCGGGGGGTACAGATACGCAGTATTTT
>.|.|TRBJ1-1|TRBV5-5
CASAPRALGTEAFF
TGTGCCAGCGCCCCGCGGGCGTTGGGCACTGAAGCTTTCTTT
>.|.|TRBJ2-1|TRBV28
CASSEGNEQFF
TGTGCCAGCAGTGAGGGCAATGAGCAGTTCTTC
>TRBD2|few|TRBJ2-3|TRBV9
CASSPPGGAADTQYF
TGTGCCAGCAGCCCCCCCGGGGGGGCCGCAGATACGCAGTATTTT
>.|.|TRBJ1-5|TRBV15
CATSRVGGDQPQHF
TGTGCCACCAGCAGAGTTGGAGGTGACCAGCCCCAGCATTTT
>.|.|TRBJ2-5|TRBV25-1
CASTTSGHPQETQYF
TGTGCCAGCACGACTTCGGGACACCCACAAGAGACCCAGTACTTC
>.|once|TRBJ2-1|TRBV18
CASSPDQSVPEQFF
TGTGCCAGCTCACCAGATCAGTCAGTCCCTGAGCAGTTCTTC
>TRBD1|once|TRBJ1-4|TRBV3-1/TRBV3-2
CASSHFSGGSNEKLFF
TGTGCCAGCAGCCATTTCTCAGGGGGATCTAATGAAAAACTGTTTTTT
>.|.|TRBJ2-2|TRBV19
CASSLRGSGELFF
TGTGCCAGTAGTCTCCGGGGGTCCGGGGAGCTGTTTTTT
>.|few|TRBJ2-6|TRBV18
CASSPPGTSGANVLTF
TGTGCCAGCTCACCACCGGGCACCTCTGGGGCCAACGTCCTGACTTTC
>.|once|TRBJ1-4|TRBV4-1
CASSRDSSEMVNEKLFF
TGCGCCAGCAGCCGTGACAGCTCCGAGATGGTTAATGAAAAACTGTTTTTT
>.|.|TRBJ1-3|TRBV7-2
CASSLSPRMYSGNTIYF
TGTGCCAGCAGCTTATCACCCAGGATGTACTCTGGAAACACCATATATTTT
>.|.|TRBJ1-2|TRBV3-1/TRBV3-2
CASSRTGNYGYTF
TGTGCCAGCAGTCGGACGGGGAACTATGGCTACACCTTC
>.|.|TRBJ1-2|TRBV5-1
CASSPTPSGYGYTF
TGCGCCAGCAGCCCCACCCCCTCGGGCTATGGCTACACCTTC
>.|.|TRBJ1-1|TRBV5-1
CASSLSGPGSTEAFF
TGCGCCAGCAGCTTATCCGGGCCGGGGAGCACTGAAGCTTTCTTT
>TRBD1|.|TRBJ1-1|TRBV5-6
CASSLPKTGVTEAFF
TGTGCCAGCAGCTTGCCGAAGACAGGGGTCACTGAAGCTTTCTTT
>.|.|TRBJ1-1|TRBV2
CASSEGVGRGAFF
TGTGCCAGCAGTGAAGGGGTTGGCAGGGGAGCTTTCTTT
>TRBD1|few|TRBJ2-5|TRBV29-1
CSLYRDSKTQYF
TGCAGCTTATACCGGGACAGCAAGACCCAGTACTTC
>TRBD1|.|TRBJ2-2|TRBV6-2/TRBV6-3
CASSDRGLNTGELFF
TGTGCCAGCAGCGACAGGGGCTTGAACACCGGGGAGCTGTTTTTT
>TRBD2|.|TRBJ2-1|TRBV19
CASSIGGGLIYNEQFF
TGTGCCAGTAGTATAGGCGGGGGGCTGATCTACAATGAGCAGTTCTTC
>.|.|TRBJ1-3|TRBV13
CASSLGTGLVSGNTIYF
TGTGCCAGCAGCTTAGGGACAGGCTTGGTCTCTGGAAACACCATATATTTT
>TRBD1|.|TRBJ2-7|TRBV5-1
CASSPTGGLYEQYF
TGCGCCAGCAGTCCTACAGGGGGCCTATACGAGCAGTACTTC
>.|.|TRBJ1-2|TRBV5-8
CASSLVGAGYGYTF
TGTGCCAGCAGCTTGGTGGGGGCCGGCTATGGCTACACCTTC
>.|.|TRBJ2-7|TRBV21-1
CASPKRFSYEQYF
TGTGCCAGTCCCAAGCGGTTCTCCTACGAGCAGTACTTC
>TRBD1|.|TRBJ1-4|TRBV15
CATSREGQFNEKLFF
TGTGCCACCAGCAGAGAGGGACAGTTTAATGAAAAACTGTTTTTT
>TRBD1|.|TRBJ2-2|TRBV5-1
CASSLPLDRRTGELFF
TGCGCCAGCAGCTTACCACTGGACAGGCGGACCGGGGAGCTGTTTTTT
>.|.|TRBJ1-5|TRBV2
CASSRSGGNQPQHF
TGTGCCAGCAGCCGGTCCGGAGGCAATCAGCCCCAGCATTTT
>.|many|TRBJ1-1|TRBV12-3/TRBV12-4
CASTLGVGTEAFF
TGTGCCAGCACCTTAGGGGTGGGGACTGAAGCTTTCTTT
>.|few|TRBJ1-2|TRBV6-6
CASSMPVGAFNYGYTF
TGTGCCAGCAGTATGCCCGTGGGAGCTTTTAACTATGGCTACACCTTC
>.|.|TRBJ2-1|TRBV28
CASRVGGPYNEQFF
TGTGCCAGCAGGGTCGGGGGGCCCTACAATGAGCAGTTCTTC